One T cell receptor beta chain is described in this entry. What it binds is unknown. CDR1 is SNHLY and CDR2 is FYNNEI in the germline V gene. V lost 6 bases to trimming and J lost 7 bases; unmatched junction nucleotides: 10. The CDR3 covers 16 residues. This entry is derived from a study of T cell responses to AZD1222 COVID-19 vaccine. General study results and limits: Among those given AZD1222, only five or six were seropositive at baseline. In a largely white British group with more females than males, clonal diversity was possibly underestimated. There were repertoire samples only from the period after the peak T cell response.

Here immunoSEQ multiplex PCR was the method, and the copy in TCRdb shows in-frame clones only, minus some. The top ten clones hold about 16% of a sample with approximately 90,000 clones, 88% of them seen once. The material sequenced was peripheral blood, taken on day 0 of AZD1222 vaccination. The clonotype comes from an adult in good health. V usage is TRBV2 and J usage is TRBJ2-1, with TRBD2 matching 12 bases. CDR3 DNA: TGTGCCAGCAGAGAGATGACTAGCGGGAGTCGTAATGAGCAGTTCTTC. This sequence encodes CASREMTSGSRNEQFF.